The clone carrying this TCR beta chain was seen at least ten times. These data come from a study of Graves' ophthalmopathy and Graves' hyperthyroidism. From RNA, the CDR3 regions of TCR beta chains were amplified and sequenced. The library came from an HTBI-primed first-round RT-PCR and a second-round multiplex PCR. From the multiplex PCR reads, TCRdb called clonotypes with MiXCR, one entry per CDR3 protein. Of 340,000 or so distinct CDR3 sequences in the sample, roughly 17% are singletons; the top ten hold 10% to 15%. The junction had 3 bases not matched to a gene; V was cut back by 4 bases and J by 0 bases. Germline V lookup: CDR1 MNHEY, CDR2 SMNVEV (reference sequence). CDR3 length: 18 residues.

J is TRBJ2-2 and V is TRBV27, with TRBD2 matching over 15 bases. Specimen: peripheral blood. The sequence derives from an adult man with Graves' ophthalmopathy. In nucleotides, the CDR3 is TGTGCCAGCAGTTCCCGGACTAGCGGGGGGGCGAACACCGGGGAGCTGTTTTTT. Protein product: CASSSRTSGGANTGELFF.